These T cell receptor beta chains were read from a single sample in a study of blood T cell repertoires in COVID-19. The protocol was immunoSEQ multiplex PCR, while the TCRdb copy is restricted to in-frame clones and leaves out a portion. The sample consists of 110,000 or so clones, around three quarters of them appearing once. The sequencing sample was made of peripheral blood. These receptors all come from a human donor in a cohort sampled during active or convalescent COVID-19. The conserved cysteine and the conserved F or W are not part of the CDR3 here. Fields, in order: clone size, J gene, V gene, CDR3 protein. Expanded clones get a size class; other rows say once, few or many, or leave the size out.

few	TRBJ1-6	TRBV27	ASSLGHQDSPLH
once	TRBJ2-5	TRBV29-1	SASGTGYPEETQY
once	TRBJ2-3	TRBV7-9	ASSLGLVNPSRSTDTQY
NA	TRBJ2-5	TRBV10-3	AIRGSGGLETQY
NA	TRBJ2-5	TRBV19	ASSIQDREQETQY
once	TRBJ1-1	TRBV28	ASSFTGAPNTEAF
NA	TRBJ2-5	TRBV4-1	ASSQGTSGGAVGTQY
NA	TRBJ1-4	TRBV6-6	ASSEQGMGEKLF
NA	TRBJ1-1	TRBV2	ASSERQGAYGGTEAF
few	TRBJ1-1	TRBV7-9	ASRDNRVGNTEAF
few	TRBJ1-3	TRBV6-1	ASSDTGTGVGNTIY
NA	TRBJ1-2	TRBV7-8	ASSPTTGNYGYT
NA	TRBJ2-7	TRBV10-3	AISDRLQGVGDEQY
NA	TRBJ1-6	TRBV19	ASSTRTGSVPLH
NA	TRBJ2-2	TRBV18	ASLPGLAGAGELF
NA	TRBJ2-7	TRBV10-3	AISEWTGGYEQY
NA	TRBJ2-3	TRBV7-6	ASSLESGAAGTDTQY
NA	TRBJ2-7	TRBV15	ATSHRTGSYEQY
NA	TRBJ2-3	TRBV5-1	ASSLVRARTDTQY
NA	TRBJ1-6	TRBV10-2	ASSPDRTYPTLH
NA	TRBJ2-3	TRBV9	ASSPRGTSGRREDTQY
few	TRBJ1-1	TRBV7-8	ASCGRGNTEAF
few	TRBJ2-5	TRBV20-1	SARQETQY
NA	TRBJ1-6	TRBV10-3	AISATGMSSPLH
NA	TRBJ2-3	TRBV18	ASSPLEGSDTQY
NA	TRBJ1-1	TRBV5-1	ASSRQGTMNTEAF
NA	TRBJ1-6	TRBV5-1	ASSLGELSSPLH
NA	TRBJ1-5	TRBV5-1	ASSLASGFNQPQH
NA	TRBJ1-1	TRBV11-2	ASSYPQVGNTEAF
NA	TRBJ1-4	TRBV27	ASSWTGINNEKLF
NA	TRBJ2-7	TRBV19	ASSRAGFGALTYEQY
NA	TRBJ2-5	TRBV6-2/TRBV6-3	ASSSGQGVSLLRGTQY
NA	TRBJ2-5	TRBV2	ASGAVQETQY
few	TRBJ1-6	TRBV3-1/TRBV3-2	ASRTSGVYNSPLH
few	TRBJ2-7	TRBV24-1	ATSDTNSGSSDEQY
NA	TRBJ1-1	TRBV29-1	SANHQGTEAF
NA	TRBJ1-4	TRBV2	ASSTGQTNEKLF
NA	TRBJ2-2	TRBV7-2	ASSLEPYRAENTGELF
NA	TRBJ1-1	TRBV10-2	ASSESRGGITEAF
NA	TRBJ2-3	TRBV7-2	ASSALAVSTDTQY
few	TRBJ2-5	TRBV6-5	ASCPSAFQETQY
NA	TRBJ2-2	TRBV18	ASSPRGTTNTGELF
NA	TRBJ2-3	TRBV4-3	ASSQELADGGLATDTQY
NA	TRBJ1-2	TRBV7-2	ASSLSVNYGYT
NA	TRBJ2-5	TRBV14	ASSRPARVETQY
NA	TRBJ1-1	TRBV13	ASSRFGQLNTEAF
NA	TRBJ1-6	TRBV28	ASRHRDRTNSPLH
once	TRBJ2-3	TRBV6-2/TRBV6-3	ASSYYPLTVTDTQY
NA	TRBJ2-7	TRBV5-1	ASSEGRTWDEQY
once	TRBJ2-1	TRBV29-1	SVESGRYDNEQF
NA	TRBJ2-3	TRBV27	ASSFSGRVDTQY
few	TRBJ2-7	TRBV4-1	ASSPGQGSGYEQY
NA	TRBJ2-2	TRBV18	ASSPRLGGTGELF
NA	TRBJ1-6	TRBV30	AWSLFETGLNSPLH
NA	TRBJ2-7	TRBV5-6	ASSPVGTGSYEQY
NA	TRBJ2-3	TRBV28	ASSPSSPHTDTQY
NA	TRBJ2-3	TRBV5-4	ASSQTSEPLGTQY
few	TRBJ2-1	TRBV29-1	SVGRNEQF
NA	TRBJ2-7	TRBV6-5	ASYSPGQTYEQY
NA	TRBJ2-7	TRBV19	ASSLGLKYEQY